This T cell receptor beta chain originates from a study of blood T cells in healthy people across ages. As concerns this clonotype: One end of the junction varies from germline; a read error may be responsible.

The CDR3 is 18 residues long. With a J-beta primer mix and a sample-barcoded 5' primer, a second PCR ran about 6 to 11 cycles. TCRdb reanalysed the 5' RACE reads using MiXCR and keeps one entry per CDR3 protein. Here the sample spans roughly 1,700,000 distinct CDR3 sequences, 28% being singletons. The chain is built from TRBV5-7 and TRBJ2-4; 8 bases map to TRBD2. Near its end, the DNA agrees better with TRBJ2-7, so the J call may be wrong. TRBV5-7 is reported as an ORF; its role is uncertain. The specimen sequenced was blood. The receptor was derived from a woman aged 30 to 39 in good health. DNA of the CDR3: TGTGCCTGCAGCTTGGATGTAGGTCCGGGGGGGGCGACCTACGAGCAGTACTTC. Translation: CACSLDVGPGGATYEQYF.